These 3 T cell receptor beta chains originate from one sample sequenced in a study of beta chain features in type 1 diabetes. Study-level findings and limits: There was a moderate but significant shortening of TCRB CDR3s in all four CD4+ subsets of Type 1 diabetes patients.

Antigens for these TCRs are unknown. What was sequenced were expressed TCRB transcripts, since all of the isolated RNA had been reverse transcribed. Sequencing used immunoSEQ multiplex PCR; TCRdb keeps in-frame clones, though not all of them. There are about 170,000 clones in the sample; 7.5% to 8.5% occur only once, and around 0.5% lies in the top ten. The sample consisted of central memory CD4+ T cells from blood. The receptor source for this set is a man aged 18-30 years with type 1 diabetes.

The rearrangement links TRBV10-3 to TRBJ2-1; 7 positions agree with TRBD1. Germline CDR1 ENHRY, CDR2 SYGVKD. The CDR3 sequence is 12 residues long. Trimming at V came to 5 bases and at J to 10 bases, leaving 5 bases not matched to a gene. CDR3 DNA sequence: TGTGCCATCAGTACCGGGACAGCCGAGCAGTTCTTC. Amino acids: CAISTGTAEQFF.

This chain joins TRBV28 and TRBJ2-1; D unresolved. The CDR3 totals 16 residues. V gave up 3 bases and J gave up 7 bases, with 19 bases separating them. Germline V gives CDR1 MDHEN, CDR2 SYDVKM. In nucleotides, the CDR3 is TGTGCCAGCAGTTTGCTCCGGCAGCTCCAGAGGAATGAGCAGTTCTTC. Protein: CASSLLRQLQRNEQFF.

This clone has only a few counts. The chain's CDR3 is CASRDQGNEQFF. CDR3 bases: TGCGCCAGCAGAGACCAGGGGAATGAGCAGTTCTTC. The chain recombines TRBV10-2 with TRBJ2-1, with a tentative D call TRBD1 (6 bases). Trimming cost V 6 bases and J 7 bases, with 10 bases left between them. The CDR3 loop spans 12 amino acids. The germline V gene encodes CDR1 WSHSY and CDR2 SAAADI.